These 7 T cell receptor beta chains share one sample of origin, sequenced in a study of T cell responses to AZD1222 COVID-19 vaccine. TCRdb keeps only in-frame clones here, not all; method: immunoSEQ multiplex PCR. The sample lists roughly 140,000 clones, just over 85% occurring once. Sequencing was performed on peripheral blood, taken on day 0 of AZD1222 vaccination. Receptors originate from an adult in good health.

Points on this clone: Other nucleotide sequences from this sample produce the same CDR3. V and J are TRBV5-1 and TRBJ2-3; D perhaps matches TRBD2 (5 bases). Germline CDR1 is SGHRS and CDR2 is YFSETQ. The CDR3 totals 14 residues. Trimming took 4 bases from V and 0 from J, leaving 9 bases between them. The CDR3 sequence is CASSLDSSTDTQYF. The CDR3 DNA reads TGCGCCAGCAGCCTGGACTCTAGCACAGATACGCAGTATTTT.

The chain is built from TRBV4-3 and TRBJ1-4, with D unclear. V gave up 1 base and J gave up 7 bases, with 13 bases separating them. The CDR3 extends over 15 amino acids. Germline assignment: CDR1 LGHNA and CDR2 YSLEER. CDR3 DNA sequence: TGCGCCAGCAGCCAAGTTAGGGTATCGGGTGAAAAACTGTTTTTT. It yields the protein CASSQVRVSGEKLFF.

V usage is TRBV2 and J usage is TRBJ2-5; weak D call: TRBD1 (7 bases). V dropped 6 bases and J dropped 5 bases, with 16 bases sitting between them. From germline, CDR1 is SNHLY and CDR2 FYNNEI. The CDR3 has 14 amino acids. CDR3 sequence reads: CASRVQGGVETQYF. For the CDR3, the DNA is TGTGCCAGCAGGGTTCAGGGGGGTGTGGAGACCCAGTACTTC.

The chain has TRBV2 and TRBJ2-4; D uncertain. Germline CDR1 is SNHLY and CDR2 is FYNNEI. CDR3 length equals 12 residues. Trimming stripped 7 bases from V and 2 bases from J, with 6 bases between. The CDR3 region is CASTRTKNIQYF. Here the CDR3 DNA reads TGTGCCAGCACTCGCACCAAAAACATTCAGTACTTC. The full variable domain, rest sourced from reference TRBV2 and TRBJ2-4, is EPEVTQTPSHQVTQMGQEVILRCVPISNHLYFYWYRQILGQKVEFLVSFYNNEISEKSEIFDDQFSVERPDGSNFTLKIRSTKLEDSAMYFCASTRTKNIQYFGAGTRLSVL.

The V and J genes are TRBV29-1 and TRBJ2-7, with D possibly being TRBD2 (6 bases). This CDR3 comprises 12 residues. The germline V gene encodes CDR1 SQVTM and CDR2 ANQGSEA. V shed 0 bases and J shed 7 bases, with 10 bases lying between them. The CDR3 reads CSVEEGRGEQYF. The CDR3, as DNA: TGCAGCGTTGAAGAGGGACGGGGGGAGCAGTACTTC.

The V gene is TRBV7-2, the J gene TRBJ1-1; 8 nucleotides line up with TRBD1. V lost 5 bases, J lost 5 bases, and 7 bases stayed unmatched. The CDR3 spans 14 residues. Germline values: CDR1 SGHTA, CDR2 FQGNSA. The chain's CDR3 is CASSLGQGRTEAFF. CDR3 bases: TGTGCCAGCAGCCTCGGACAGGGACGGACTGAAGCTTTCTTT.

The V gene is TRBV3-1 (or the pseudogene TRBV3-2), the J gene TRBJ2-2; D ambiguous. Per germline, CDR1 LGHDT and CDR2 YNNKEL (reference sequence). The V end lost 4 bases, the J end lost 6 bases, and 12 bases lay between the germline ends. CDR3 length: 14 amino acids. The CDR3 sequence is CASSRRRVAGELFF. CDR3 coding DNA: TGTGCCAGCAGCCGACGTAGGGTGGCCGGGGAGCTGTTTTTT.